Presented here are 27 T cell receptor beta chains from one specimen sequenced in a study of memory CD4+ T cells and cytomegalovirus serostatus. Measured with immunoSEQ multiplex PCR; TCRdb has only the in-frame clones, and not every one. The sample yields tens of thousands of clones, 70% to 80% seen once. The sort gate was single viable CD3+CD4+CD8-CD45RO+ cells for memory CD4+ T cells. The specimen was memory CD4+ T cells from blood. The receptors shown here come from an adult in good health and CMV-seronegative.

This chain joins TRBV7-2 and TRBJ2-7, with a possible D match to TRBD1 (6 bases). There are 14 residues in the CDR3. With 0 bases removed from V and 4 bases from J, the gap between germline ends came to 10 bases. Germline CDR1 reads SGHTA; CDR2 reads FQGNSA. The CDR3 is CASSLAGTLYEQYF. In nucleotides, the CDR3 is TGTGCCAGCAGCTTAGCCGGGACACTTTACGAGCAGTACTTC.

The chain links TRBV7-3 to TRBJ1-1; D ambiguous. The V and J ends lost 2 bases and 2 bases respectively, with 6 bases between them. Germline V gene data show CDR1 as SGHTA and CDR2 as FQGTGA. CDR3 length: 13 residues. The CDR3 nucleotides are TGTGCCAGCAGCTTACACAGTAACACTGAAGCTTTCTTT. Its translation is CASSLHSNTEAFF.

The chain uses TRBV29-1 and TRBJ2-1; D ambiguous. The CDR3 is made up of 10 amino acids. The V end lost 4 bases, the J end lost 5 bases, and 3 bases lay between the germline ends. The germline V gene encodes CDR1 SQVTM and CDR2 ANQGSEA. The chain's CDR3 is CSVADNEQFF. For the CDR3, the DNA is TGCAGCGTTGCCGACAATGAGCAGTTCTTC.

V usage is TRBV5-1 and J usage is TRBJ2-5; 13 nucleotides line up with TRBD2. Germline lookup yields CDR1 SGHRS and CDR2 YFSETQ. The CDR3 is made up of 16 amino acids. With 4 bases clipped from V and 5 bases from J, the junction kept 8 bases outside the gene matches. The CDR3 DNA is TGCGCCAGCAGCCAACTAGCGGGGGGGCTGGGTGAGACCCAGTACTTC. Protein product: CASSQLAGGLGETQYF. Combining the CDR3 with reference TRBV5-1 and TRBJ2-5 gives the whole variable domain KAGVTQTPRYLIKTRGQQVTLSCSPISGHRSVSWYQQTPGQGLQFLFEYFSETQRNKGNFPGRFSGRQFSNSRSEMNVSTLELGDSALYLCASSQLAGGLGETQYFGPGTRLLVL.

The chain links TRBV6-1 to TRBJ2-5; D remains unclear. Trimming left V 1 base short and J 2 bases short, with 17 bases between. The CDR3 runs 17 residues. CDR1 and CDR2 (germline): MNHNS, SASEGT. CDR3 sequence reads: CASSEEVWMGLQETQYF. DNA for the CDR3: TGTGCCAGCAGTGAAGAGGTTTGGATGGGCCTGCAAGAGACCCAGTACTTC.

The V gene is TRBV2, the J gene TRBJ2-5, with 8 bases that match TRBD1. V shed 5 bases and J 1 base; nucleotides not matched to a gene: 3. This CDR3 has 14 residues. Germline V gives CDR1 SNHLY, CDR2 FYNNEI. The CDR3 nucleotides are TGTGCCAGCAGTTCCGGACAGGGCCAAGAGACCCAGTACTTC. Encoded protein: CASSSGQGQETQYF.

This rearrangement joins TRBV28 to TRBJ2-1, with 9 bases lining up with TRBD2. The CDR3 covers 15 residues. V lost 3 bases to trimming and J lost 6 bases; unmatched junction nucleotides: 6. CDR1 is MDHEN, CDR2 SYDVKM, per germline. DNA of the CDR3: TGTGCCAGCAGTTTGGGGGCGGGAGGGTCCAATGAGCAGTTCTTC. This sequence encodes CASSLGAGGSNEQFF.

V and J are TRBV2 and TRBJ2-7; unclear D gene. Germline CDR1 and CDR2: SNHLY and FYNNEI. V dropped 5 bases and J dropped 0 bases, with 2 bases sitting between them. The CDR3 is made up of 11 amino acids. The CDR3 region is CASSPSYEQYF. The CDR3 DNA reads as TGTGCCAGCAGTCCCTCCTACGAGCAGTACTTC.

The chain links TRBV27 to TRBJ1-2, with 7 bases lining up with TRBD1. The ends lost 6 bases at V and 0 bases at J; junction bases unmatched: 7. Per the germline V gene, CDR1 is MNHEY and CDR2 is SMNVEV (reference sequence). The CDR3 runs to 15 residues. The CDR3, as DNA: TGTGCCAGCAGCTACCAGACAGGGACTAACTATGGCTACACCTTC. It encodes CASSYQTGTNYGYTF.

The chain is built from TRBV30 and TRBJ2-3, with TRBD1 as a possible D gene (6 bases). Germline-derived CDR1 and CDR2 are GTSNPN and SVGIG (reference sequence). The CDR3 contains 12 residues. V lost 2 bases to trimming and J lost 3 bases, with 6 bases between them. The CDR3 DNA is TGTGCCTGGAGTCAGGGGACAGATACGCAGTATTTT. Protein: CAWSQGTDTQYF.

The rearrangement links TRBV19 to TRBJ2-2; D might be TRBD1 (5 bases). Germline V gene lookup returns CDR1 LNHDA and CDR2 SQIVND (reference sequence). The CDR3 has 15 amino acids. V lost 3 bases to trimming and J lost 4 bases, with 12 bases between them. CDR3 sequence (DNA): TGTGCCAGTAGTATCTTGGCAGGGTCCACCGGGGAGCTGTTTTTT. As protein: CASSILAGSTGELFF.

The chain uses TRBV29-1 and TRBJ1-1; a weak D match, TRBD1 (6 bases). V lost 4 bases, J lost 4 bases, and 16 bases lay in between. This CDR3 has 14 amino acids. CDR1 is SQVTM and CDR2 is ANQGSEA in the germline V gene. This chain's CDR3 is CSVVRPGQSTEAFF. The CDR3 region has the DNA TGCAGCGTTGTTCGCCCCGGACAGAGCACTGAAGCTTTCTTT.

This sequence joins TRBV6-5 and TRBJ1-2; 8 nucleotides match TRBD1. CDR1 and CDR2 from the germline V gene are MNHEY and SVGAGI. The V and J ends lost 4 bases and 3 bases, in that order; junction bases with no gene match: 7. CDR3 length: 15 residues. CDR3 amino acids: CASSSWTGPYYGYTF. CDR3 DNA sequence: TGTGCCAGCAGTTCCTGGACAGGGCCCTACTATGGCTACACCTTC.

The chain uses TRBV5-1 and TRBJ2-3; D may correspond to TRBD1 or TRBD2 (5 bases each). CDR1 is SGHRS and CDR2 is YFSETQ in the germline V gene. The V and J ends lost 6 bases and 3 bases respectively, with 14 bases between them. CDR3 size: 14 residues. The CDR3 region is CASNRLGGTDTQYF. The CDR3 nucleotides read TGCGCCAGCAACAGGCTAGGAGGAACAGATACGCAGTATTTT.

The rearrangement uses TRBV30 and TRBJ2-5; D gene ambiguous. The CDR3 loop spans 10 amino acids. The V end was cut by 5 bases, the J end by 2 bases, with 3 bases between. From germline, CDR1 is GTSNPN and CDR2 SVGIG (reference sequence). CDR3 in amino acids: CAWGQETQYF. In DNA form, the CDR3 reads TGTGCCTGGGGTCAAGAGACCCAGTACTTC.

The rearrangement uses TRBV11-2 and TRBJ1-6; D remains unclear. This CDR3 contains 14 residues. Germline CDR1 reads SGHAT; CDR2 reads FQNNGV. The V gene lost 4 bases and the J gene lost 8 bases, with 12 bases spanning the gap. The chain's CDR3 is CASSYTGVDSPLHF. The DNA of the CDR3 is TGTGCCAGCAGCTATACGGGTGTGGATTCACCCCTCCACTTT.

The CDR3 DNA reads as TGTGCCAGCAGCAGCGGACAGGGCAACACTGAAGCTTTCTTT. Protein product: CASSSGQGNTEAFF. This chain links TRBV5-4 with TRBJ1-1; the match to TRBD1 covers 8 bases. The V segment lost 4 bases and the J segment 2 bases; nucleotides outside the gene matches: 4. In germline, CDR1 is SGHNT, CDR2 YYREEE (reference sequence). CDR3 size: 14 residues. The full variable domain, in which reference TRBV5-4 and TRBJ1-1 provide the parts outside the CDR3, is ETGVTQSPTHLIKTRGQQVTLRCSSQSGHNTVSWYQQALGQGPQFIFQYYREEENGRGNFPPRFSGLQFPNYSSELNVNALELDDSALYLCASSSGQGNTEAFFGQGTRLTVV.

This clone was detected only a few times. CDR3 protein: CASRASGRAADTQYF. DNA for the CDR3: TGTGCCAGCAGGGCTAGCGGGAGGGCCGCAGATACGCAGTATTTT. The chain links TRBV7-2 to TRBJ2-3, with 12 positions matching TRBD2. V dropped 6 bases and J dropped 4; count of bases not matched to a gene: 5. CDR1 SGHTA and CDR2 FQGNSA come from the germline V gene. The CDR3 contains 15 residues.

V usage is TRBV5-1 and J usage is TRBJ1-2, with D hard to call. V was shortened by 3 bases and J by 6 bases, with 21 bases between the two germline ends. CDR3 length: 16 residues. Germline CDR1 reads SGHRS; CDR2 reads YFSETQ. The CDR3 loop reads CASSSLPGPSSDGYTF. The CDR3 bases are TGCGCCAGCAGCTCGTTGCCGGGTCCCTCTTCCGATGGCTACACCTTC.

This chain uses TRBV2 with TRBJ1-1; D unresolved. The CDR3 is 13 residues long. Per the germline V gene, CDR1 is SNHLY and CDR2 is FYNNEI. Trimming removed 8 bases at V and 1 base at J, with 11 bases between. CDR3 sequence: CASGYTENTEAFF. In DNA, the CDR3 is TGTGCCAGCGGCTATACAGAGAACACTGAAGCTTTCTTT.

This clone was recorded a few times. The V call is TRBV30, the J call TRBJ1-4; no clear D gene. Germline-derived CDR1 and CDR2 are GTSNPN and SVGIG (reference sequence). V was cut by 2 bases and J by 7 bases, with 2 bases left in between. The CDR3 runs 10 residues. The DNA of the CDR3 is TGTGCCTGGAGTCGTGAAAAACTGTTTTTT. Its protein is CAWSREKLFF.

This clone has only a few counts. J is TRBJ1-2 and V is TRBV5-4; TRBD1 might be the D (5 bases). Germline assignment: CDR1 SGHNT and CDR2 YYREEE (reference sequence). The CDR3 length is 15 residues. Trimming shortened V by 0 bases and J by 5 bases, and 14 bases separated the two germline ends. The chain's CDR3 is CASSLEEGRGYGYTF. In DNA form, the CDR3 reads TGTGCCAGCAGCTTGGAGGAGGGGAGGGGTTATGGCTACACCTTC.

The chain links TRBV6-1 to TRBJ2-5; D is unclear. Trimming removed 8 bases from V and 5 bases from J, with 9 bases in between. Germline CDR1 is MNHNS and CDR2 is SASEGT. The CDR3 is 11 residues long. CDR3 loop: CASSSVETQYF. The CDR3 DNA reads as TGTGCCAGCTCGTCTGTGGAGACCCAGTACTTC.

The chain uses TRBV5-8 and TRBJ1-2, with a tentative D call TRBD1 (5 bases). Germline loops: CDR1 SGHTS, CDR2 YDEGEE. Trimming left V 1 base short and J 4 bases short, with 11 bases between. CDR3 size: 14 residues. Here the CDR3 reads CASSLQGALYGYTF. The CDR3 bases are TGTGCCAGCAGCTTGCAGGGCGCACTCTATGGCTACACCTTC.

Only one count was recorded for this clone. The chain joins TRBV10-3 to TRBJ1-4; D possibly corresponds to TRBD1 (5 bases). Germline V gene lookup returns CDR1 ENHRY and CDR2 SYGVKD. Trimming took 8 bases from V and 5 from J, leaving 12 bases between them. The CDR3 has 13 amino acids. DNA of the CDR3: TGTGCCATCGGGGGACCGACAAATGAAAAACTGTTTTTT. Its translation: CAIGGPTNEKLFF.

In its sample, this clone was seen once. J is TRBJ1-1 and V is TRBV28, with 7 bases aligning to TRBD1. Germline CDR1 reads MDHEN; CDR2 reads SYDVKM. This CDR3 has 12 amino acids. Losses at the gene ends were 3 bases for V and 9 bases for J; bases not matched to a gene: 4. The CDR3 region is CASSFGTEKAFF. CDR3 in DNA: TGTGCCAGCAGTTTTGGGACAGAAAAAGCTTTCTTT.

The CDR3 loop is CASSPDREGPQHF. The CDR3 DNA sequence: TGTGCCAGCTCACCGGACAGGGAAGGTCCCCAGCATTTT. This chain connects TRBV18 to TRBJ1-5; 8 positions match TRBD1. There are 13 residues in the CDR3. V lost 3 bases to trimming and J lost 10 bases; unmatched junction nucleotides: 5. Per the germline V gene, CDR1 is KGHSH and CDR2 is LQKENI. The whole variable domain, remainder taken from reference TRBV18 and TRBJ1-5, is NAGVMQNPRHLVRRRGQEARLRCSPMKGHSHVYWYRQLPEEGLKFMVYLQKENIIDESGMPKERFSAEFPKEGPSILRIQQVVRGDSAAYFCASSPDREGPQHFGDGTRLSIL.